The 7 T cell receptor beta chains below come from one sample, sequenced in a study of regulatory T cells in long-lasting Graves disease. iRepertoire HTBI primers and Arm-PCR of CDR3 regions built TCR beta libraries. TCRdb used MiXCR to reprocess the multiplex PCR reads, holding one entry per CDR3 protein. The sample carries 300,000 to 350,000 distinct CDR3 sequences, around 20% recorded once. The time point: persistent/refractory GD, antithyroid drugs over 5 years with positive TRAb. Researchers made the TCR library from RNA that was extracted from PBMCs. The input for sequencing was peripheral blood mononuclear cells (PBMCs), taken when the disease was refractory, from a patient treated with antithyroid drugs. The origin of the receptors is a female donor with Graves disease.

This clonotype was detected ten times or more. V usage is TRBV20-1 and J usage is TRBJ2-7, with D perhaps TRBD1 (6 bases). Germline values: CDR1 DFQATT, CDR2 SNEGSKA (reference sequence). The length of the CDR3 is 15 residues. V was pared by 0 bases and J by 2 bases, with 14 bases between. The CDR3 bases are TGCAGTGCTAGAGAGTTTACAGGGCCAACCTACGAGCAGTACTTC. Translated, it gives CSAREFTGPTYEQYF.

The chain joins TRBV3-1 to TRBJ2-3; the D gene is possibly TRBD2 (6 bases). The CDR3 covers 16 residues. V gave up 6 bases and J gave up 2 bases, with 18 bases separating them. The germline V gene has CDR1 LGHDT and CDR2 YNNKEL (reference sequence). CDR3 in amino acids: CASSLARRPPTDTQYF. For the CDR3, the DNA is TGTGCCAGCAGTCTAGCGAGGAGGCCCCCCACAGATACGCAGTATTTT.

This clonotype occurred a few times. J is TRBJ2-3 and V is TRBV29-1; 11 bases align to TRBD2. Per the germline V gene, CDR1 is SQVTM and CDR2 is ANQGSEA. The V segment lost 4 bases and the J segment 5 bases; nucleotides outside the gene matches: 2. This CDR3 region has 13 residues. The CDR3 nucleotides are TGCAGCGTTGTAGCGGGAGGGGTAGATACGCAGTATTTT. Residues: CSVVAGGVDTQYF.

The CDR3, as DNA: TGTGCCAGCAGCTTGGTGGTTTCGGAGTGGGGCGAGCAGTACTTC. Its protein product is CASSLVVSEWGEQYF. V usage is TRBV7-6 and J usage is TRBJ2-7, with D unclear. CDR1 is SGHVS and CDR2 is FNYEAQ in the germline V gene. Trimming cost V 3 bases and J 6 bases, with 18 bases left between them. CDR3 length: 15 residues.

This clonotype showed up many times. The CDR3, as DNA: TGTGCCAGCAGTTTACAGCCGGATAATTCACCCCTCCACTTT. Its translation: CASSLQPDNSPLHF. The chain is built from TRBV12-3 or TRBV12-4 and TRBJ1-6, with D hard to call. The CDR3 totals 14 residues. Trimming stripped 2 bases from V and 5 bases from J, with 7 bases between.

This clonotype was found many times. The chain recombines TRBV7-8 with TRBJ1-2, with a tentative D call TRBD1 (5 bases). V lost 4 bases to trimming and J lost 0 bases, with 15 bases between them. The CDR3 is 16 amino acids. CDR1 is SGHVS and CDR2 is FQNEAQ in the germline V gene. As DNA, the CDR3 is TGTGCCAGCAGCTATCATGGGACCGCATCTAACTATGGCTACACCTTC. Its protein is CASSYHGTASNYGYTF.

There are many counts of this clonotype. The genes are TRBV28 and TRBJ2-7, with D perhaps being TRBD1 or TRBD2 (5 bases each). Between the trimmed V and J ends, which lost 3 bases and 5 bases, there was a span of 14 bases. Germline V gene lookup returns CDR1 MDHEN and CDR2 SYDVKM. This CDR3 comprises 14 residues. In DNA, the CDR3 is TGTGCCAGCAGTTTGACATCCCCGGGGCACGAGCAGTACTTC. It yields the protein CASSLTSPGHEQYF. Looking up the rest from reference TRBV28 and TRBJ2-7 gives the full variable domain: DVKVTQSSRYLVKRTGEKVFLECVQDMDHENMFWYRQDPGLGLRLIYFSYDVKMKEKGDIPEGYSVSREKKERFSLILESASTNQTSMYLCASSLTSPGHEQYFGPGTRLTVT.